The 6 T cell receptor beta chains presented below share a single source sample, sequenced in a study of cytomegalovirus exposure and HLA in healthy donors. The repertoire was sequenced with immunoSEQ multiplex PCR; TCRdb's copy has only in-frame clones and lacks some. Of 200,000 to 250,000 clones listed, 70% to 90% were seen once; the top ten hold around 5.5%. Sequenced input: PBMCs. These receptors were collected from a young woman in good health and CMV-seronegative.

V is TRBV30 and J is TRBJ1-6, with 9 nucleotides matching TRBD1. Germline CDR1 reads GTSNPN; CDR2 reads SVGIG (reference sequence). V shed 2 bases and J 10 bases; nucleotides not matched to a gene: 3. This CDR3 has 13 residues. The CDR3 sequence is CAWSRDRDSPLHF. The CDR3 DNA sequence: TGTGCCTGGAGTAGGGACAGGGACTCACCCCTCCACTTT.

Points on this clone: Sequence at one end of the junction differs from germline and may be a read error. The CDR3 region is CASSTGTSGSGLF. CDR3 coding DNA: TGTGCCAGCAGCACCGGGACTAGCGGGAGTGGGCTCTTC. The chain employs TRBV6-1 and TRBJ2-1; 14 bases are a match to TRBD2. The CDR3 extends over 13 amino acids. CDR1 and CDR2 from the germline V gene are MNHNS and SASEGT.

The chain couples TRBV25-1 to TRBJ2-7; 11 positions match TRBD2. The CDR3 consists of 14 residues. V gave up 4 bases and J gave up 5 bases; unmatched junction bases: 4. Germline V CDR1 and CDR2: MGHDK, SYGVNS. DNA for the CDR3: TGTGCCAGCAGTGCTAGCGGGAGGACCCACGAGCAGTACTTC. It is translated as CASSASGRTHEQYF.

This clone occurred once. The gene calls are TRBV19 and TRBJ1-2; no reliable D call. The CDR3 runs to 16 residues. Trimming left V 3 bases short and J 0 bases short, with 14 bases between. In germline, CDR1 is LNHDA, CDR2 SQIVND (reference sequence). The CDR3 DNA follows: TGTGCCAGTAGTATTGCGTGGGCAGGACCTAACTATGGCTACACCTTC. It yields the protein CASSIAWAGPNYGYTF.

The chain recombines TRBV2 with TRBJ2-7; D is unclear. Germline assignment: CDR1 SNHLY and CDR2 FYNNEI. This CDR3 spans 15 amino acids. Trimming removed 1 base at V and 5 bases at J, with 15 bases between. CDR3 loop: CASSEDQNIFDEQYF. In DNA form, the CDR3 reads TGTGCCAGCAGTGAAGATCAAAATATCTTCGACGAGCAGTACTTC.

The chain recombines TRBV28 with TRBJ2-2, with 10 bases fitting TRBD2. Germline assignment: CDR1 MDHEN and CDR2 SYDVKM. The CDR3 runs to 16 residues. Losses at the gene ends were 5 bases for V and 3 bases for J; bases not matched to a gene: 6. CDR3 loop: CASSHLAGEDTGELFF. The CDR3 nucleotides read TGTGCCAGCAGTCACCTAGCGGGAGAGGACACCGGGGAGCTGTTTTTT. Complete variable domain (other parts from reference TRBV28 and TRBJ2-2): DVKVTQSSRYLVKRTGEKVFLECVQDMDHENMFWYRQDPGLGLRLIYFSYDVKMKEKGDIPEGYSVSREKKERFSLILESASTNQTSMYLCASSHLAGEDTGELFFGEGSRLTVL.